The 18 T cell receptor beta chains below come from one sample, sequenced in a study of blood T cell repertoires in COVID-19. Clones were sequenced by immunoSEQ multiplex PCR, and TCRdb holds only the in-frame ones, with some missing. This table holds around 280,000 clones, 70% to 90% found once. Sequencing was carried out using peripheral blood. These TCRs come from a woman aged 25 to 39 who had recovered from COVID-19.

This chain connects TRBV4-1 to TRBJ2-7; 7 bases are a match to TRBD2. This CDR3 spans 14 amino acids. The J segment lost 6 bases and the V segment lost 4 bases, leaving 9 bases of the junction unmatched. Germline V gives CDR1 MGHRA, CDR2 YSYEKL. The CDR3 region has the DNA TGCGCCAGCAGCCCCCGGGACTATCTGACCGAGCAGTACTTC. Translation: CASSPRDYLTEQYF.

The chain has TRBV9 and TRBJ2-1; TRBD2 agrees at 8 bases. This CDR3 region has 15 residues. Germline V lookup: CDR1 SGDLS, CDR2 YYNGEE. The trim removed 5 bases at V and 2 bases at J, leaving 6 bases unmatched. CDR3 amino acids: CASSIGGETYNEQFF. The CDR3 coding sequence is TGTGCCAGCAGTATCGGGGGGGAGACCTACAATGAGCAGTTCTTC.

This sequence joins TRBV19 and TRBJ1-1; TRBD1 matches 8 bases. V lost 3 bases and J lost 3; bases outside the gene matches: 12. This CDR3 spans 17 amino acids. Germline-derived CDR1 and CDR2 are LNHDA and SQIVND (reference sequence). CDR3 DNA sequence: TGTGCCAGTAGTATGGGGGGGCCAGGACAGGGCCACACTGAAGCTTTCTTT. This sequence encodes CASSMGGPGQGHTEAFF.

The chain uses TRBV6-2 or TRBV6-3 and TRBJ2-1; the D is unclear. Trimming took off 6 bases at V and 9 bases at J, with 15 bases between the two ends. Germline CDR1 reads MNHEY; CDR2 reads SVGEGT. The length of the CDR3 is 13 residues. CDR3 nucleotides: TGTGCCAGCAGCAATCGAGAAATCGGTGAGCAGTTCTTC. Protein sequence: CASSNREIGEQFF.

The chain carries TRBV18 and TRBJ2-7; TRBD1 agrees at 7 bases. Per the germline V gene, CDR1 is KGHSH and CDR2 is LQKENI. This CDR3 comprises 15 residues. Trimming cost V 4 bases and J 7 bases; bases outside gene matches: 13. The DNA of the CDR3 is TGTGCCAGCTCACGCCTAGGACAGGAGGTGGGTGAGCAGTACTTC. Translated: CASSRLGQEVGEQYF.

This clone was observed once. The chain couples TRBV6-4 to TRBJ2-1, with 11 bases aligning to TRBD2. The J segment lost 6 bases and the V segment lost 7 bases, leaving 5 bases of the junction unmatched. The CDR3 has 14 residues. In germline, CDR1 is MRHNA, CDR2 SNTAGT. CDR3 residues: CASNTSGSRNEQFF. As DNA, the CDR3 is TGTGCCAGCAACACTAGCGGGAGTCGCAATGAGCAGTTCTTC.

The chain recombines TRBV6-5 with TRBJ2-1, with D tentatively TRBD2 (6 bases). The V gene's germline CDR1 is MNHEY and CDR2 SVGAGI. V lost 2 bases and J 5 bases, leaving 10 bases between the germline ends. The CDR3 runs 14 residues. CDR3 in DNA: TGTGCCAGCAGTTACCCGGGGGTGCACAATGAGCAGTTCTTC. Translating it yields CASSYPGVHNEQFF.

The genes are TRBV28 and TRBJ2-5, with 11 bases fitting TRBD2. Germline trimming cut 6 bases from V and 2 bases from J; bases unmatched to any gene: 8. The CDR3 is made up of 16 amino acids. The V gene's germline CDR1 is MDHEN and CDR2 SYDVKM. DNA of the CDR3: TGTGCCAGCAGCAAACCGGGACTAGCGGATCAAGAGACCCAGTACTTC. Residues: CASSKPGLADQETQYF.

The sample holds a few counts of this clone. V and J are TRBV6-4 and TRBJ1-1; 7 bases are shared with TRBD1. V shed 8 bases and J 6 bases; nucleotides not matched to a gene: 9. This CDR3 has 13 amino acids. Germline CDR1 reads MRHNA; CDR2 reads SNTAGT. The CDR3 DNA reads TGTGCCAGCCGGTACGACAGGGAATCTGAAGCTTTCTTT. Protein: CASRYDRESEAFF.

This clone has a handful of counts. The rearrangement joins TRBV20-1 to TRBJ1-5, with D hard to call. The germline V and J ends were trimmed by 3 bases and 4 bases, with 7 bases remaining between them. The CDR3 loop spans 12 amino acids. CDR1 DFQATT and CDR2 SNEGSKA come from the germline V gene (reference sequence). DNA of the CDR3: TGCAGTGCTAGTAGTCGGAATCAGCCCCAGCATTTT. This codes for CSASSRNQPQHF.

V usage is TRBV18 and J usage is TRBJ1-1; D might be TRBD1 (6 bases). This CDR3 is built from 14 residues. Germline V CDR1 and CDR2: KGHSH, LQKENI. V lost 4 bases to trimming and J lost 5 bases, with 14 bases between them. CDR3 sequence: CASSRENQGTEAFF. The DNA for the CDR3 is TGTGCCAGCTCACGGGAAAATCAGGGGACTGAAGCTTTCTTT.

The count of this clone is one. V and J are TRBV12-3 or TRBV12-4 and TRBJ2-3; D is unclear. V was trimmed by 5 bases and J by 0 bases, leaving 6 bases between them. This CDR3 comprises 13 residues. The CDR3 nucleotides are TGTGCCAGCAGTGGCAGTAGCACAGATACGCAGTATTTT. Its translation is CASSGSSTDTQYF.

The V and J genes are TRBV3-1 (or the pseudogene TRBV3-2) and TRBJ1-2; the D gene is possibly TRBD1 (5 bases). This CDR3 has 16 amino acids. CDR1 is LGHDT and CDR2 is YNNKEL in the germline V gene (reference sequence). V shed 6 bases and J shed 1 base, with 18 bases lying between them. The DNA for the CDR3 is TGTGCCAGCAGTCAGGGCTTTGGCCCCGATAACTATGGCTACACCTTC. Its protein is CASSQGFGPDNYGYTF.

J is TRBJ1-1 and V is TRBV3-1 (or the pseudogene TRBV3-2); no reliable D call. Germline V CDR1 and CDR2: LGHDT, YNNKEL (reference sequence). The CDR3 has 12 amino acids. Trimming took off 5 bases at V and 1 base at J, with 5 bases between the two ends. Written as DNA, the CDR3 is TGTGCCAGCAGCTCAGGGAACACTGAAGCTTTCTTT. This encodes CASSSGNTEAFF.

This clone was recorded only once. The chain recombines TRBV19 with TRBJ2-2, with 8 positions matching TRBD1. CDR3 length: 15 amino acids. In germline, CDR1 is LNHDA, CDR2 SQIVND (reference sequence). J gave up 4 bases and V 10 bases, and 11 bases lay outside the gene matches. CDR3 in DNA: TGTGCCACCGAAGCAGGACAGGGTCCCACCGGGGAGCTGTTTTTT. Translation: CATEAGQGPTGELFF. Full variable domain (outside the CDR3, taken from reference TRBV19 and TRBJ2-2): DGGITQSPKYLFRKEGQNVTLSCEQNLNHDAMYWYRQDPGQGLRLIYYSQIVNDFQKGDIAEGYSVSREKKESFPLTVTSAQKNPTAFYLCATEAGQGPTGELFFGEGSRLTVL.

The gene calls are TRBV5-1 and TRBJ1-6; no clear D gene. Germline V gene lookup returns CDR1 SGHRS and CDR2 YFSETQ. This CDR3 has 14 residues. Trimming left V 0 bases short and J 8 bases short, with 9 bases between. CDR3 region: CASSLGGGDSPLHF. As DNA, the CDR3 is TGCGCCAGCAGCTTGGGTGGCGGTGATTCACCCCTCCACTTT.

This clone was recorded a few times. This chain joins TRBV3-1 (or the pseudogene TRBV3-2) and TRBJ1-2; no firm D call. The CDR3 consists of 14 residues. Trimming took 3 bases from V and 5 from J, leaving 13 bases between them. In germline, CDR1 is LGHDT, CDR2 YNNKEL (reference sequence). CDR3 residues: CASSQGPSGYGYTF. The DNA for the CDR3 is TGTGCCAGCAGCCAGGGCCCCTCGGGGTATGGCTACACCTTC.

V usage is TRBV14 and J usage is TRBJ2-6; D is perhaps TRBD2 (5 bases). V lost 3 bases and J lost 0, with 15 bases in between. The CDR3 has 18 residues. The germline gives CDR1 SGHDN, CDR2 FVKESK. The CDR3 protein is CASSQLGGLPSGANVLTF. The CDR3 DNA reads as TGTGCCAGCAGCCAGCTAGGCGGGCTACCCTCTGGGGCCAACGTCCTGACTTTC.